Below, 10 T cell receptor beta chains from the same sample are listed, as sequenced in a study of T cells in Graves' hyperthyroidism and ophthalmopathy. From RNA transcripts, TCR beta CDR3 regions were amplified. First-round RT-PCR with HTBI primers amplified the TCR CDR3 region. Via MiXCR, TCRdb re-called the multiplex PCR reads, giving one row per CDR3 protein. The table has about 300,000 distinct CDR3 sequences, 15% to 20% seen once. The sequenced sample consisted of blood. These receptors originate from a man between 50 and 59 years old with Graves' ophthalmopathy.

The V gene is TRBV30, the J gene TRBJ2-5, with a weak D call TRBD1 (5 bases). The V and J ends lost 0 bases and 5 bases respectively, with 13 bases between them. Germline CDR1 GTSNPN, CDR2 SVGIG (reference sequence). The CDR3 totals 14 residues. CDR3 nucleotide sequence: TGTGCCTGGAGTGTAGGGGCCGGAGTTGAGACCCAGTACTTC. This sequence encodes CAWSVGAGVETQYF.

The V gene is TRBV25-1, the J gene TRBJ2-3; D might be TRBD1 (5 bases). There are 15 residues in the CDR3. Germline V lookup: CDR1 MGHDK, CDR2 SYGVNS. The V gene lost 4 bases and the J gene lost 2 bases, with 13 bases spanning the gap. CDR3 region: CASSALDRPTDTQYF. The CDR3 DNA follows: TGTGCCAGCAGTGCTCTCGACAGACCCACAGATACGCAGTATTTT.

This clonotype was seen ten or more times. The V and J genes are TRBV28 and TRBJ1-5, with 8 nucleotides matching TRBD1. With V trimmed by 6 bases and J by 6 bases, 7 bases remained unmatched. Germline V gene sequence: CDR1 MDHEN, CDR2 SYDVKM. The CDR3 covers 14 residues. CDR3 in amino acids: CASSTTGGSQPQHF. Written as DNA, the CDR3 is TGTGCCAGCAGCACTACAGGGGGTAGTCAGCCCCAGCATTTT. Looking up the rest from reference TRBV28 and TRBJ1-5 gives the full variable domain: DVKVTQSSRYLVKRTGEKVFLECVQDMDHENMFWYRQDPGLGLRLIYFSYDVKMKEKGDIPEGYSVSREKKERFSLILESASTNQTSMYLCASSTTGGSQPQHFGDGTRLSIL.

This clonotype was detected ten times or more. The chain has TRBV3-1 and TRBJ1-6, with D unclear. The germline V and J ends were trimmed by 2 bases and 7 bases, with 3 bases remaining between them. CDR1 is LGHDT and CDR2 is YNNKEL in the germline V gene (reference sequence). CDR3 size: 12 residues. In nucleotides, the CDR3 is TGTGCCAGCAGCCAAAACAATTCACCCCTCCACTTT. This translates into CASSQNNSPLHF.

This clonotype was observed a few times. V is TRBV19 and J is TRBJ2-2; 8 bases match TRBD2. In germline, CDR1 is LNHDA, CDR2 SQIVND (reference sequence). The V segment lost 1 base and the J segment 5 bases; nucleotides outside the gene matches: 6. CDR3 length: 16 residues. In DNA, the CDR3 is TGTGCCAGTAGTATAGTGCCAGCGGGAGATACCGGGGAGCTGTTTTTT. It codes for CASSIVPAGDTGELFF.

This clonotype was observed a handful of times. This sequence joins TRBV29-1 and TRBJ2-7; D is possibly TRBD2 (6 bases). Germline V gives CDR1 SQVTM, CDR2 ANQGSEA. Trimming pared 4 bases from V and 2 bases from J, leaving 21 bases between. CDR3 length: 16 residues. The CDR3, as DNA: TGCAGCGTTGTTTCTCGTACCGGACTAACTACCTACGAGCAGTACTTC. Translating it yields CSVVSRTGLTTYEQYF.

The rearrangement uses TRBV4-1 and TRBJ2-6, with 8 bases matching TRBD1. CDR1 MGHRA and CDR2 YSYEKL come from the germline V gene. The junction had 15 bases not matched to a gene; V was cut back by 5 bases and J by 6 bases. This CDR3 has 18 residues. Here the CDR3 DNA reads TGCGCCAGCAGCTACCGCCCTCCGGGACAGGTGGCGGCCAACGTCCTGACTTTC. As protein: CASSYRPPGQVAANVLTF.

The sample holds a few counts of this clonotype. This chain connects TRBV20-1 to TRBJ1-6, with D tentatively TRBD1 (5 bases). V lost 1 base to trimming and J lost 7 bases, with 5 bases between them. Germline CDR1 DFQATT, CDR2 SNEGSKA (reference sequence). This CDR3 spans 12 amino acids. The CDR3 coding sequence is TGCAGTGCTAGAGCAGGGAATTCACCCCTCCACTTT. It codes for CSARAGNSPLHF.

In its sample, this clonotype was seen many times. The chain recombines TRBV5-1 with TRBJ2-3; D possibly corresponds to TRBD2 (6 bases). CDR3 length equals 14 residues. The ends were cut back, 2 bases at V and 3 bases at J, with 10 bases in the middle. Germline-derived CDR1 and CDR2 are SGHRS and YFSETQ. The CDR3: CASSLASGTDTQYF. The CDR3 coding sequence is TGCGCCAGCAGCTTAGCAAGCGGGACAGATACGCAGTATTTT.

This clonotype turned up a few times. The CDR3 DNA is TGTGCCACCAGTGATTACGCGGGAGGGAAAAACAATGAGCAGTTCTTC. The encoded protein is CATSDYAGGKNNEQFF. J is TRBJ2-1 and V is TRBV24-1; 9 nucleotides align to TRBD2. The CDR3 spans 16 residues. Trimming at V came to 2 bases and at J to 5 bases, leaving 6 bases not matched to a gene. Germline V gene data show CDR1 as KGHDR and CDR2 as SFDVKD.